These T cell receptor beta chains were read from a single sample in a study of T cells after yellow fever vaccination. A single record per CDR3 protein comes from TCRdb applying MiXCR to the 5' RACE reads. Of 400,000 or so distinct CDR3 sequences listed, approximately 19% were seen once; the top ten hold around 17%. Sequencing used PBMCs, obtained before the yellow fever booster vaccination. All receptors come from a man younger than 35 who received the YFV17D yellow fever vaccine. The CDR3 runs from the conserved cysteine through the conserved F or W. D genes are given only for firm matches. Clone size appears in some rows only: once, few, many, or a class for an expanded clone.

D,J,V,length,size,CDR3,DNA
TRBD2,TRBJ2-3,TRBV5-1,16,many,CASSFGTSGGTDTQYF,TGTGCCAGCAGCTTTGGGACTAGCGGGGGCACAGATACGCAGTATTTT
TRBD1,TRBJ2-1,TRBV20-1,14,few,CSANWQGALKEQFF,TGCAGTGCTAATTGGCAGGGGGCGTTGAAGGAGCAGTTCTTC
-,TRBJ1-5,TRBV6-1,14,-,CASREVYSNQPQHF,TGTGCCAGCAGGGAAGTCTATAGCAATCAGCCCCAGCATTTT
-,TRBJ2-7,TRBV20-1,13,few,CSAIWTEKYEQYF,TGCAGTGCTATATGGACGGAGAAATACGAGCAGTACTTC
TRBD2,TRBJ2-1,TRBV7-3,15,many,CASSLGGERGREQFF,TGTGCCAGCAGCTTAGGTGGTGAGCGGGGCCGGGAGCAGTTCTTC
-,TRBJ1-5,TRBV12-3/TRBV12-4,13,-,CASTINSNQPQHF,TGTGCCAGCACCATAAATAGCAATCAGCCCCAGCATTTT
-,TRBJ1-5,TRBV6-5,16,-,CASSYSRQHSNQPQHF,TGTGCCAGCAGTTACTCGAGACAGCATAGCAATCAGCCCCAGCATTTT
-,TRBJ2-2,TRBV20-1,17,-,CSARDPLTGPNTGELFF,TGCAGTGCTAGAGACCCCCTGACGGGGCCGAACACCGGGGAGCTGTTTTTT
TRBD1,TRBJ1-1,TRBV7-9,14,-,CASSLGGRDSGAFF,TGTGCCAGCAGCTTAGGGGGGCGGGACAGCGGAGCTTTCTTT
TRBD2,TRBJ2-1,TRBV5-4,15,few,CASSFRGGDYNEQFF,TGTGCCAGCAGCTTCCGCGGGGGGGACTACAATGAGCAGTTCTTC